Listed below are T cell receptor beta chains from one sample, sequenced in a study of shared clonotypes between healthy human individuals. TCRdb's table, derived via immunoSEQ multiplex PCR, lists solely in-frame clones and lacks some. The profile covers fewer than 200,000 clones, with approximately 70% appearing a single time and less than 11% taken by the ten largest. The sequenced material came from memory CD4+ T cells sorted from blood. Source of these receptors: a man aged 30 to 45 in good health. The CDR3 runs from the conserved cysteine through the conserved F or W. The D gene is left open where the match is weak. Size is stated for part of the rows, as once, few or many counts, or as a class when the clone is expanded.

v_call: TRBV4-3; d_call: TRBD1; j_call: TRBJ1-4; clone_size: -; cdr3_nt: TGCGCCAGCAGCCAGGGAGCTCAGGGGGCCGGTAATGAAAAACTGTTTTTT; cdr3_aa: CASSQGAQGAGNEKLFF
v_call: TRBV5-4; d_call: TRBD1; j_call: TRBJ1-2; clone_size: -; cdr3_nt: TGTGCCAGCAGCTCTTTGGGACAGGCCTACTATGGCTACACCTTC; cdr3_aa: CASSSLGQAYYGYTF
v_call: TRBV14; d_call: -; j_call: TRBJ2-7; clone_size: once; cdr3_nt: TGTGCCAGCAGCCAAGTCGGAGGGGCCCCCGGCGAGCAGTACTTC; cdr3_aa: CASSQVGGAPGEQYF
v_call: TRBV2; d_call: TRBD1; j_call: TRBJ2-7; clone_size: -; cdr3_nt: TGTGCCAGCAATGGTCCGGGACAGGGATACGAGCAGTACTTC; cdr3_aa: CASNGPGQGYEQYF
v_call: TRBV4-3; d_call: TRBD1; j_call: TRBJ1-1; clone_size: -; cdr3_nt: TGCGCCAGCAGCCGACAGGGTGGTATGAACACTGAAGCTTTCTTT; cdr3_aa: CASSRQGGMNTEAFF
v_call: TRBV4-2; d_call: TRBD1; j_call: TRBJ2-5; clone_size: many; cdr3_nt: TGTGCCAGCAGTCAGGGGGCCCGAGAGACCCAGTACTTC; cdr3_aa: CASSQGARETQYF
v_call: TRBV7-2; d_call: TRBD1; j_call: TRBJ1-2; clone_size: -; cdr3_nt: TGTGCCAGCAGCTTCACAGGGGGGGGTAACTATGGCTACACCTTC; cdr3_aa: CASSFTGGGNYGYTF
v_call: TRBV5-1; d_call: TRBD1; j_call: TRBJ2-7; clone_size: -; cdr3_nt: TGCGCCAGCAGCGTAGGGACAGGGGTAGTCTACGAGCAGTACTTC; cdr3_aa: CASSVGTGVVYEQYF
v_call: TRBV20-1; d_call: -; j_call: TRBJ2-7; clone_size: few; cdr3_nt: TGCAGTGCAATATACTACGAGCAGTACTTC; cdr3_aa: CSAIYYEQYF
v_call: TRBV7-9; d_call: -; j_call: TRBJ2-3; clone_size: -; cdr3_nt: TGTGCCAGCAGCTTTGGGACTTCCACAGATACGCAGTATTTT; cdr3_aa: CASSFGTSTDTQYF
v_call: TRBV29-1; d_call: -; j_call: TRBJ1-1; clone_size: -; cdr3_nt: TGCAGCGTTAAAGACATGAACACTGAAGCTTTCTTT; cdr3_aa: CSVKDMNTEAFF
v_call: TRBV29-1; d_call: -; j_call: TRBJ2-3; clone_size: -; cdr3_nt: TGCAGCGTTGTGGGGGGCTCCACAGATACGCAGTATTTT; cdr3_aa: CSVVGGSTDTQYF
v_call: TRBV28; d_call: TRBD2; j_call: TRBJ2-5; clone_size: -; cdr3_nt: TGTGCCAGCAGTTCCCTAGCGGGAGCGGAAGAGACCCAGTACTTC; cdr3_aa: CASSSLAGAEETQYF
v_call: TRBV5-5; d_call: TRBD1; j_call: TRBJ1-5; clone_size: -; cdr3_nt: TGTGCCAGCAGTAAATTCGGGACAGTTTCCCATAGCAATCAGCCCCAGCATTTT; cdr3_aa: CASSKFGTVSHSNQPQHF
v_call: TRBV29-1; d_call: TRBD2; j_call: TRBJ2-7; clone_size: -; cdr3_nt: TGCAGCGCCCGCGCCTCTAGCGGGAGGCCTTCCTACGAGCAGTACTTC; cdr3_aa: CSARASSGRPSYEQYF
v_call: TRBV10-3; d_call: -; j_call: TRBJ2-3; clone_size: -; cdr3_nt: TGTGCCATCAGTGACGCTAGGAGCACAGATACGCAGTATTTT; cdr3_aa: CAISDARSTDTQYF
v_call: TRBV18; d_call: TRBD2; j_call: TRBJ2-1; clone_size: once; cdr3_nt: TGTGCCAGCTCACCTTTTTGGGGACTAGCGGGAGGTAGTGATGAGCAGTTCTTC; cdr3_aa: CASSPFWGLAGGSDEQFF
v_call: TRBV6-5; d_call: -; j_call: TRBJ2-7; clone_size: -; cdr3_nt: TGTGCCAGCATGAACAGGGTTTCCTACGAGCAGTACTTC; cdr3_aa: CASMNRVSYEQYF
v_call: TRBV29-1; d_call: -; j_call: TRBJ2-1; clone_size: many; cdr3_nt: TGCAGCGTGTCCGGATCAAGCTCCTACAATGAGCAGTTCTTC; cdr3_aa: CSVSGSSSYNEQFF
v_call: TRBV7-2; d_call: -; j_call: TRBJ2-1; clone_size: -; cdr3_nt: TGTGCCAGCAGCGTAACGATGGGGAATGAGCAGTTCTTC; cdr3_aa: CASSVTMGNEQFF
v_call: TRBV2; d_call: TRBD2; j_call: TRBJ2-3; clone_size: -; cdr3_nt: TGTGCCAGCAGTGGGGGACTAGGGGATACGCAGTATTTT; cdr3_aa: CASSGGLGDTQYF
v_call: TRBV11-2; d_call: -; j_call: TRBJ2-3; clone_size: -; cdr3_nt: TGTGCCAGCAGCCCGACGGCTTATCTGGCGGATACGCAGTATTTT; cdr3_aa: CASSPTAYLADTQYF
v_call: TRBV5-1; d_call: -; j_call: TRBJ2-3; clone_size: -; cdr3_nt: TGCGCCAGCAGCCTATCCGAACTAGCCGGCACAGATACGCAGTATTTT; cdr3_aa: CASSLSELAGTDTQYF
v_call: TRBV10-1; d_call: -; j_call: TRBJ1-5; clone_size: -; cdr3_nt: TGCGCCAGCAGTGTTTCAGGGGATCAGCCCCAGCATTTT; cdr3_aa: CASSVSGDQPQHF
v_call: TRBV4-3; d_call: TRBD2; j_call: TRBJ2-7; clone_size: -; cdr3_nt: TGCGCCAGCAGCCATCGGACTAGCGGGAGATACGAGCAGTACTTC; cdr3_aa: CASSHRTSGRYEQYF
v_call: TRBV10-3; d_call: TRBD2; j_call: TRBJ2-7; clone_size: -; cdr3_nt: TGTGCCATCGGACTAGCGGAGATATACGAGCAGTACTTC; cdr3_aa: CAIGLAEIYEQYF
v_call: TRBV10-2; d_call: -; j_call: TRBJ2-7; clone_size: few; cdr3_nt: TGCGCCAGCCGCGCCGGGAGCAACGAGCAGTACTTC; cdr3_aa: CASRAGSNEQYF
v_call: TRBV4-3; d_call: TRBD2; j_call: TRBJ2-1; clone_size: -; cdr3_nt: TGCGCCAGCAGCCTGAAAACTAGCGGGAGCCATGAGCAGTTCTTC; cdr3_aa: CASSLKTSGSHEQFF
v_call: TRBV6-6; d_call: TRBD1; j_call: TRBJ1-1; clone_size: few; cdr3_nt: TGTGCCAGCAAATCGACGGACAGGGGGCGCACTGAAGCTTTCTTT; cdr3_aa: CASKSTDRGRTEAFF
v_call: TRBV5-8; d_call: -; j_call: TRBJ2-3; clone_size: few; cdr3_nt: TGTGCCAGCAGCCCCAGTGGCACAGATACGCAGTATTTT; cdr3_aa: CASSPSGTDTQYF
v_call: TRBV25-1; d_call: -; j_call: TRBJ2-1; clone_size: -; cdr3_nt: TGTGCCAGCAGTCAGTTAGAGGGGGGTGGATTTTACAATGAGCAGTTCTTC; cdr3_aa: CASSQLEGGGFYNEQFF
v_call: TRBV11-3; d_call: -; j_call: TRBJ2-5; clone_size: -; cdr3_nt: TGTGCCAGCAGCTCGGGCAAGGCCCAGTACTTC; cdr3_aa: CASSSGKAQYF
v_call: TRBV9; d_call: -; j_call: TRBJ2-6; clone_size: few; cdr3_nt: TGTGCCAGCAGCGTCAGAGGGTTTGCGGGGGCCAACGTCCTGACTTTC; cdr3_aa: CASSVRGFAGANVLTF
v_call: TRBV11-3; d_call: -; j_call: TRBJ2-2; clone_size: -; cdr3_nt: TGTGCCAGCAGGGGAGGGAACACCGGGGAGCTGTTTTTT; cdr3_aa: CASRGGNTGELFF
v_call: TRBV6-1; d_call: -; j_call: TRBJ1-5; clone_size: -; cdr3_nt: TGTGCCAGCAGTGAGGGCAGTATACGGCCCCAGCATTTT; cdr3_aa: CASSEGSIRPQHF
v_call: TRBV7-6; d_call: TRBD2; j_call: TRBJ2-1; clone_size: -; cdr3_nt: TGTGCCAGCAGCCAGACGGCGGGAGGGGGGGCTTGGAATGAGCAGTTCTTC; cdr3_aa: CASSQTAGGGAWNEQFF
v_call: TRBV19; d_call: -; j_call: TRBJ2-5; clone_size: few; cdr3_nt: TGTGCCAGTAGTTCCGGTTGGGTAGAGACCCAGTACTTC; cdr3_aa: CASSSGWVETQYF
v_call: TRBV10-1; d_call: TRBD2; j_call: TRBJ2-1; clone_size: -; cdr3_nt: TGCGCCAGCAGTCCTAGCGGAAGCTCCTACAATGAGCAGTTCTTC; cdr3_aa: CASSPSGSSYNEQFF
v_call: TRBV5-4; d_call: -; j_call: TRBJ2-1; clone_size: -; cdr3_nt: TGTGCCAGCAGCTTTAAGGTAGGCGGGACGCGCAATGAGCAGTTCTTC; cdr3_aa: CASSFKVGGTRNEQFF
v_call: TRBV5-1; d_call: TRBD2; j_call: TRBJ2-3; clone_size: -; cdr3_nt: TGCGCCAGCAGCTTAGGGGATACTAGCGGCACAGATACGCAGTATTTT; cdr3_aa: CASSLGDTSGTDTQYF
v_call: TRBV6-1; d_call: -; j_call: TRBJ1-5; clone_size: -; cdr3_nt: TGTGCCAGCAGTGAGCAGGTGGGCAAGCCCCAGCATTTT; cdr3_aa: CASSEQVGKPQHF
v_call: TRBV7-8; d_call: -; j_call: TRBJ2-2; clone_size: -; cdr3_nt: TGTGCCAGCAGCTTGGGGAGGGGGCCCCGGGAGCTGTTTTTT; cdr3_aa: CASSLGRGPRELFF
v_call: TRBV5-1; d_call: TRBD1; j_call: TRBJ1-4; clone_size: -; cdr3_nt: TGCGCCAGCAGCCGTTGGGGACAGGGCGACGGTGAAAAACTGTTTTTT; cdr3_aa: CASSRWGQGDGEKLFF
v_call: TRBV6-5; d_call: -; j_call: TRBJ1-3; clone_size: -; cdr3_nt: TGTGCCAGCAGTTATGGGTCTGGAAACACCATATATTTT; cdr3_aa: CASSYGSGNTIYF